The next 32 T cell receptor beta chains were all read from a single sample in a study of T cells after yellow fever vaccination. Via MiXCR, TCRdb re-called the 5' RACE reads, giving one row per CDR3 protein. The profile shows about 74,000 distinct CDR3 sequences, about 6.6% of them singletons. This sample comprised CD8+ T cells sorted from PBMCs, obtained 5 to 6 days after the first yellow fever vaccination. All receptors derive from a man between 18 and 35 years old who received the YFV17D yellow fever vaccine.

This clonotype has at least ten counts. CDR3 amino acids: CAWSVLGEKQYF. As DNA, the CDR3 is TGTGCCTGGAGTGTATTAGGGGAGAAGCAGTACTTC. J is TRBJ2-7 and V is TRBV30; D is perhaps TRBD1 or TRBD2 (5 bases each). This CDR3 has 12 amino acids. V lost 0 bases and J lost 8, with 11 bases in between. Germline loops: CDR1 GTSNPN, CDR2 SVGIG (reference sequence).

V gene TRBV5-5 combines with J gene TRBJ2-1; 11 bases match TRBD2. V lost 4 bases, J lost 7 bases, and 4 bases stayed unmatched. Germline V CDR1 and CDR2: SGHKS, YYEKEE (reference sequence). This CDR3 spans 14 amino acids. The CDR3 protein is CASSGLAGRNEQFF. CDR3 bases: TGTGCCAGCAGCGGACTAGCGGGCAGGAATGAGCAGTTCTTC.

The chain recombines TRBV7-2 with TRBJ2-2, with D possibly TRBD2 on 7 matching bases. The CDR3 sequence is 15 residues long. The V gene's germline CDR1 is SGHTA and CDR2 FQGNSA. Trimming removed 6 bases from V and 10 bases from J, with 21 bases in between. The CDR3 is CASRLLSGGAEELFF. Here the CDR3 DNA reads TGTGCCAGCAGACTTCTTAGTGGGGGGGCCGAGGAGCTGTTTTTT. The entire variable domain, with the rest obtained from reference TRBV7-2 and TRBJ2-2, is as follows: GAGVSQSPSNKVTEKGKDVELRCDPISGHTALYWYRQSLGQGLEFLIYFQGNSAPDKSGLPSDRFSAERTGGSVSTLTIQRTQQEDSAVYLCASRLLSGGAEELFFGEGSRLTVL.

The chain uses TRBV4-3 and TRBJ2-2; the match to TRBD2 covers 15 bases. This CDR3 has 18 amino acids. Germline loops: CDR1 LGHNA, CDR2 YSLEER. Unmatched junction bases numbered 8, after V lost 4 bases and J lost 5 bases. CDR3 bases: TGCGCCAGCAGCCCCTGGACTAGCGGGGGGGCAAATACCGGGGAGCTGTTTTTT. Protein product: CASSPWTSGGANTGELFF.

This clonotype was recorded at least ten times. This rearrangement joins TRBV20-1 to TRBJ2-3, with 9 bases lining up with TRBD2. CDR1 is DFQATT, CDR2 SNEGSKA, per germline (reference sequence). The length of the CDR3 is 14 residues. With V trimmed by 4 bases and J by 7 bases, 9 bases remained unmatched. The CDR3 DNA reads as TGCAGTGCTATTAGCGGGGGAGGCGGTAATACGCAGTATTTT. Protein sequence: CSAISGGGGNTQYF.

This clonotype was found a few times. One end of the junction does not line up with germline, which may come from a read error. The V gene is TRBV15, the J gene TRBJ1-6; 7 nucleotides match TRBD1. Germline V CDR1 and CDR2: LNHNV, YYDKDF (reference sequence). This CDR3 contains 21 residues. The CDR3 DNA reads TGTGCTACCAGCAGACTGGACGAGCTGGGTTGGACAGGAGAGGATAATTCACCCCTCCACTTT. It specifies CATSRLDELGWTGEDNSPLHF.

The chain links TRBV7-9 to TRBJ2-5, with D maybe TRBD2 (5 bases). CDR1 is SEHNR and CDR2 is FQNEAQ in the germline V gene (reference sequence). The CDR3 spans 15 residues. The V end lost 5 bases, the J end lost 3 bases, and 16 bases lay between the germline ends. Here the CDR3 reads CASSASEAPEETQYF. CDR3 nucleotide sequence: TGTGCCAGCAGCGCATCGGAGGCACCAGAAGAGACCCAGTACTTC.

Many counts were recorded for this clonotype. This rearrangement joins TRBV7-9 to TRBJ2-7; no clear D. Germline-derived CDR1 and CDR2 are SEHNR and FQNEAQ (reference sequence). Trimming removed 5 bases at V and 4 bases at J, with 9 bases between. There are 12 residues in the CDR3. The CDR3 nucleotides read TGTGCCAGCAGCAGGCAAGGGTACGAGCAGTACTTC. Amino acid sequence: CASSRQGYEQYF.

This chain connects TRBV27 to TRBJ2-1, with 11 nucleotides matching TRBD2. Losses at the gene ends were 0 bases for V and 6 bases for J; bases not matched to a gene: 10. The germline gives CDR1 MNHEY, CDR2 SMNVEV (reference sequence). The CDR3 loop spans 18 amino acids. CDR3 loop: CASSLSVASGGPGNEQFF. CDR3 nucleotide sequence: TGTGCCAGCAGTTTATCGGTCGCTAGCGGGGGGCCGGGCAATGAGCAGTTCTTC.

With regard to this clonotype: A much larger clone is a single base away; this may be a read error. The chain carries TRBV4-1 and TRBJ2-2; 9 nucleotides align to TRBD1. Germline CDR1 is MGHRA and CDR2 is YSYEKL. The junction had 4 bases not matched to a gene; V was cut back by 8 bases and J by 3 bases. The CDR3 is made up of 14 amino acids. The CDR3: CASARTGDTGELFF. The CDR3 DNA is TGCGCCAGCGCAAGGACAGGGGACACCGGGGAGCTGTTTTTT.

This clonotype was observed at least ten times. The chain joins TRBV12-3 or TRBV12-4 to TRBJ2-2, with TRBD1 matching over 10 bases. The CDR3 contains 15 residues. V lost 5 bases, J lost 3 bases, and 3 bases stayed unmatched. The CDR3 DNA follows: TGTGCCAGCAGTCCGGGGACAGGGGACACCGGGGAGCTGTTTTTT. This gives the protein CASSPGTGDTGELFF.

The chain has TRBV27 and TRBJ2-6; TRBD1 agrees at 7 bases. The CDR3 is 16 residues long. Per germline, CDR1 MNHEY and CDR2 SMNVEV (reference sequence). The V segment lost 6 bases and the J segment 3 bases; nucleotides outside the gene matches: 8. CDR3 sequence: CASRTTGLFGANVLTF. Here the CDR3 DNA reads TGTGCCAGCAGAACGACAGGGTTATTTGGGGCCAACGTCCTGACTTTC.

Many counts were recorded for this clonotype. The chain recombines TRBV5-4 with TRBJ2-3; 8 nucleotides align to TRBD1. Germline CDR1 SGHNT, CDR2 YYREEE (reference sequence). The CDR3 is made up of 14 amino acids. V gave up 4 bases and J gave up 4 bases; unmatched junction bases: 5. The DNA for the CDR3 is TGTGCCAGCAGCCCAGGACAGGGCTCAGATACGCAGTATTTT. Protein sequence: CASSPGQGSDTQYF.

This clonotype was counted ten times or more. V gene TRBV12-3 or TRBV12-4 combines with J gene TRBJ2-1; tentatively, D is TRBD2 (6 bases). The V end was cut by 3 bases, the J end by 4 bases, with 7 bases between. The length of the CDR3 is 13 residues. This CDR3 reads CASSLEGYNEQFF. In DNA, the CDR3 is TGTGCCAGCAGTTTGGAGGGTTACAATGAGCAGTTCTTC.

The CDR3 DNA reads as TGCGCCAGCAGCCAAGATGAGGGACCTAAGTTCTTC. Protein sequence: CASSQDEGPKFF. This chain uses TRBV4-3 with TRBJ2-1; D is possibly TRBD1 or TRBD2 (5 bases each). The CDR3 is made up of 12 amino acids. V lost 0 bases to trimming and J lost 14 bases, with 11 bases between them. Germline V gives CDR1 LGHNA, CDR2 YSLEER.

The chain is built from TRBV10-3 and TRBJ2-1; D gene uncertain. This CDR3 contains 12 residues. Germline V lookup: CDR1 ENHRY, CDR2 SYGVKD. Deletions cut 10 bases from V and 4 bases from J, with 11 bases between. In DNA form, the CDR3 reads TGTGCCACCAGCCCGGATTACAATGAGCAGTTCTTC. Translation: CATSPDYNEQFF.

The V call is TRBV7-6, the J call TRBJ2-3; perhaps TRBD1 as D (6 bases). The V end lost 7 bases, the J end lost 3 bases, and 14 bases lay between the germline ends. The CDR3 is made up of 14 amino acids. Germline V gene lookup returns CDR1 SGHVS and CDR2 FNYEAQ. This CDR3 reads CASTRAGETDTQYF. CDR3 sequence (DNA): TGTGCCAGCACTAGGGCAGGGGAAACAGATACGCAGTATTTT.

V gene TRBV5-4 combines with J gene TRBJ2-1, with D possibly matching TRBD1 (6 bases). Between the trimmed V and J ends, which lost 0 bases and 6 bases, there was a span of 10 bases. The CDR3 covers 14 residues. CDR1 and CDR2 from the germline V gene are SGHNT and YYREEE (reference sequence). CDR3 coding DNA: TGTGCCAGCAGCTTGGGGACAGTCTTCAATGAGCAGTTCTTC. Translating gives CASSLGTVFNEQFF.

This clonotype was found many times. The chain joins TRBV3-1 to TRBJ2-7; D may match TRBD1 or TRBD2 (6 bases each). V was clipped by 1 base and J by 2 bases, with 15 bases between them. The CDR3 length is 16 residues. CDR1 and CDR2 (germline): LGHDT, YNNKEL (reference sequence). CDR3 nucleotides: TGTGCCAGCAGCCAAGTGTTAGGAGGGGGTGCCTACGAGCAGTACTTC. This translates into CASSQVLGGGAYEQYF.

This clonotype was seen at least ten times. The J gene is TRBJ2-5, the V gene TRBV7-7; 11 bases align to TRBD2. CDR1 and CDR2 (germline): SSHAT, FNYEAQ (reference sequence). This CDR3 has 17 amino acids. Trimming removed 1 base from V and 5 bases from J; junction bases left unmatched: 9. CDR3 nucleotides: TGTGCCAGCAGCTTAGATAGCGGGGGGGCCCTAACGGAGACCCAGTACTTC. This codes for CASSLDSGGALTETQYF.

This clonotype was recorded at least ten times. The V call is TRBV5-1, the J call TRBJ2-5, with D unclear. Trimming stripped 0 bases from V and 5 bases from J, with 8 bases between. Looked up from germline, CDR1 is SGHRS and CDR2 is YFSETQ. The CDR3 sequence is 13 residues long. CDR3 sequence: CASSLGEEETQYF. In nucleotides, the CDR3 is TGCGCCAGCAGCTTGGGCGAAGAGGAGACCCAGTACTTC.

This clonotype was seen a few times. The chain recombines TRBV7-8 with TRBJ2-7; tentatively, D is TRBD1 or TRBD2 (5 bases each). Germline CDR1 is SGHVS and CDR2 is FQNEAQ. The CDR3 is made up of 15 amino acids. V gave up 4 bases and J gave up 3 bases, with 16 bases separating them. In DNA form, the CDR3 reads TGTGCCAGCAGCTACCTAATGGGGGAGCACTACGAGCAGTACGTC. It specifies CASSYLMGEHYEQYV.

This clonotype has at least ten counts. This sequence joins TRBV11-2 and TRBJ2-1, with D tentatively TRBD1 or TRBD2 (5 bases each). The CDR3 runs 13 residues. V lost 1 base and J 4 bases, leaving 5 bases between the germline ends. Germline CDR1 reads SGHAT; CDR2 reads FQNNGV. CDR3 bases: TGTGCCAGCAGCTTAGGGGGGTACAATGAGCAGTTCTTC. This gives the protein CASSLGGYNEQFF.

A few counts support this clonotype. This rearrangement joins TRBV4-2 to TRBJ2-7, with D tentatively TRBD2 (6 bases). Trimming took 4 bases from V and 2 from J, leaving 21 bases between them. The germline gives CDR1 LGHNA, CDR2 YNFKEQ. CDR3 size: 17 residues. CDR3 sequence (DNA): TGTGCCAGCAGCCTTTATCCGGGGCGGGGCAGGACCTACGAGCAGTACTTC. Translation gives CASSLYPGRGRTYEQYF.

This clonotype has just a few counts. This chain uses TRBV12-3 or TRBV12-4 with TRBJ2-1; no clear D gene. The V and J ends lost 4 bases and 3 bases respectively, with 10 bases between them. The CDR3 loop spans 14 amino acids. The CDR3 nucleotides read TGTGCCAGCAGTTATGGGGATTTCTACAATGAGCAGTTCTTC. The encoded protein is CASSYGDFYNEQFF.

In regard to this clonotype: The junction departs from germline at one end; a sequencing error may be responsible. The rearrangement uses TRBV6-2 or TRBV6-3 and TRBJ1-6; the match to TRBD1 covers 7 bases. This CDR3 has 15 amino acids. The germline CDR1 and CDR2 sequences are MNHEY and SVGEGT. The CDR3 region has the DNA TGTGCCAACAGTGGGACCCGGGACAGAAATTCACCCCTCCACTTT. The encoded protein is CANSGTRDRNSPLHF.

The table lists this clonotype with many counts. V usage is TRBV4-1 and J usage is TRBJ1-4, with unresolved D. Trimming shortened V by 0 bases and J by 8 bases, and 13 bases separated the two germline ends. The CDR3 runs to 15 residues. In germline, CDR1 is MGHRA, CDR2 YSYEKL. The CDR3: CASSQEATMGEKLFF. As DNA, the CDR3 is TGCGCCAGCAGCCAAGAAGCCACGATGGGGGAAAAACTGTTTTTT.

This clonotype came up many times. The chain combines TRBV6-1 with TRBJ2-1; D is undetermined. The CDR3 runs 16 residues. Trimming removed 2 bases at V and 1 base at J, with 12 bases between. Germline-derived CDR1 and CDR2 are MNHNS and SASEGT. CDR3: CASSESTTSSYNEQFF. In DNA, the CDR3 is TGTGCCAGCAGTGAAAGTACTACGTCTTCCTACAATGAGCAGTTCTTC.

The genes are TRBV5-6 and TRBJ1-2, with D perhaps TRBD1 (5 bases). CDR1 SGHDT and CDR2 YYEEEE come from the germline V gene. This CDR3 region has 14 residues. V was pared by 4 bases and J by 4 bases, with 14 bases between. CDR3 region: CASSPMTARYGYTF. Written as DNA, the CDR3 is TGTGCCAGCAGCCCCATGACAGCTCGCTATGGCTACACCTTC.

This clonotype was recorded many times. This sequence joins TRBV12-3 or TRBV12-4 and TRBJ1-1; possible D gene TRBD1, 5 bases. V was shortened by 6 bases and J by 1 base, with 12 bases between the two germline ends. There are 14 residues in the CDR3. The CDR3 protein is CASSQGEGNTEAFF. CDR3 nucleotides: TGTGCCAGCAGCCAGGGAGAAGGGAACACTGAAGCTTTCTTT.

This clonotype was recorded at least ten times. The chain links TRBV13 to TRBJ2-7; D remains unclear. CDR3 length: 12 amino acids. Germline CDR1 PRHDT, CDR2 FYEKMQ (reference sequence). V was pared by 2 bases and J by 0 bases, with 2 bases between. The CDR3 protein is CASSLNSYEQYF. In DNA form, the CDR3 reads TGTGCCAGCAGCTTAAACTCCTACGAGCAGTACTTC.

The V and J genes are TRBV7-2 and TRBJ2-1; D call uncertain. Trimming took 1 base from V and 5 from J, leaving 9 bases between them. Per the germline V gene, CDR1 is SGHTA and CDR2 is FQGNSA. The CDR3 contains 14 residues. For the CDR3, the DNA is TGTGCCAGCAGCTTAGGCTCCCGCCACAATGAGCAGTTCTTC. It is translated as CASSLGSRHNEQFF.